This T cell receptor beta chain stems from a study of siplizumab effects on memory and regulatory T cells. Findings and caveats of the study: The authors mapped only a minor fraction of alloreactive clones to unstimulated subsets.

The V gene's germline CDR1 is LNHDA and CDR2 SQIVND (reference sequence). This CDR3 has 13 amino acids. Trimming left V 6 bases short and J 4 bases short, with 13 bases between. A word on this clone: The antigen remains undetermined.

Method: immunoSEQ multiplex PCR; TCRdb's copy keeps in-frame clones and lacks some. The table lists roughly 100,000 clones, under 95% of them singletons. Input material: CD8+ T cells sorted from blood. The receptor comes from a human donor in good health. The chain carries TRBV19 and TRBJ2-7, with D tentatively TRBD1 or TRBD2 (5 bases each). The CDR3 is CASSPGLEYEQYF. CDR3 bases: TGTGCCAGTAGCCCGGGGCTGGAGTACGAGCAGTACTTC.